These 31 T cell receptor beta chains originate from one sample sequenced in a study of early T cells in non-severe SARS-CoV-2 infection. TCRdb ran MiXCR on the 5' RACE reads and lists one entry per CDR3 protein. In the table there are about 56,000 distinct CDR3 sequences, over 13% of which are singletons. Specimen: whole blood, collected at baseline. All receptors derive from an adult who was a healthcare worker with PCR-confirmed SARS-CoV-2 infection or an uninfected control (not recorded which).

This clonotype was counted a few times. This chain uses TRBV6-2 or TRBV6-3 with TRBJ2-3, with 7 nucleotides matching TRBD2. CDR1 is MNHEY and CDR2 is SVGEGT in the germline V gene. This CDR3 is 16 amino acids long. Trimming took 4 bases from V and 4 from J; bases not matched to a gene: 11. The CDR3 DNA is TGTGCCAGCAGTTCGGTCGGCGGGAGTGGGGCAGATACGCAGTATTTT. It is translated as CASSSVGGSGADTQYF.

This clonotype was detected many times. The chain recombines TRBV15 with TRBJ1-3; TRBD1 agrees at 8 bases. The CDR3 has 14 residues. Germline values: CDR1 LNHNV, CDR2 YYDKDF (reference sequence). V was pared by 7 bases and J by 3 bases, with 5 bases of the junction left unmatched. The CDR3 bases are TGTGCCACCACCCCAGGGGGCGGTGGAAACACCATATATTTT. Amino acid sequence: CATTPGGGGNTIYF.

The gene calls are TRBV9 and TRBJ1-6; D might be TRBD1 (6 bases). Per the germline V gene, CDR1 is SGDLS and CDR2 is YYNGEE. V was clipped by 4 bases and J by 12 bases, with 23 bases between them. The CDR3 consists of 16 residues. CDR3 sequence (DNA): TGTGCCAGCAGCTCCCGAGCGACAGGTCCCTTCGGACCCCTCCACTTT. Residues: CASSSRATGPFGPLHF.

The J gene is TRBJ2-1, the V gene TRBV10-3; no clear D gene. V lost 4 bases and J 10 bases, leaving 5 bases between the germline ends. The length of the CDR3 is 10 residues. The germline V gene has CDR1 ENHRY and CDR2 SYGVKD. CDR3: CAISVGEQFF. DNA for the CDR3: TGTGCCATCAGTGTTGGCGAGCAGTTCTTC.

This clonotype was observed a handful of times. The V gene is TRBV7-8, the J gene TRBJ2-1; weak D call: TRBD2 (5 bases). CDR3 length equals 17 residues. Germline CDR1 SGHVS, CDR2 FQNEAQ. Trimming cost V 3 bases and J 0 bases, with 15 bases left between them. The DNA for the CDR3 is TGTGCCAGCAGCTTGCGCCCCCCGGGAAGCTCCTACAATGAGCAGTTCTTC. This encodes CASSLRPPGSSYNEQFF.

The J gene is TRBJ2-1, the V gene TRBV6-5; D is unclear. Germline V CDR1 and CDR2: MNHEY, SVGAGI. V was cut by 6 bases and J by 9 bases, with 9 bases left in between. The CDR3 contains 11 residues. Here the CDR3 DNA reads TGTGCCAGCAGCACCCGACGTGAGCAGTTCTTC. Protein product: CASSTRREQFF.

The sample holds a few counts of this clonotype. The chain combines TRBV20-1 with TRBJ2-1; 8 bases agree with TRBD2. Germline lookup yields CDR1 DFQATT and CDR2 SNEGSKA (reference sequence). V was clipped by 4 bases and J by 5 bases; unmatched bases: 4. This CDR3 spans 13 amino acids. This CDR3 is CSANSGTHNEQFF. CDR3 coding DNA: TGCAGTGCTAATAGCGGGACCCACAATGAGCAGTTCTTC.

This clonotype occurred many times. The chain couples TRBV10-3 to TRBJ1-2; D gene ambiguous. Germline V lookup: CDR1 ENHRY, CDR2 SYGVKD. The CDR3 runs to 12 residues. Trimming took 6 bases from V and 3 from J, leaving 8 bases between them. CDR3 sequence reads: CAISQDDYGYTF. Written as DNA, the CDR3 is TGTGCCATCAGCCAGGATGACTATGGCTACACCTTC.

This chain uses TRBV5-1 with TRBJ2-7; 9 positions agree with TRBD1. Unmatched junction bases numbered 3, after V lost 0 bases and J lost 2 bases. CDR1 and CDR2 from the germline V gene are SGHRS and YFSETQ. This CDR3 comprises 15 residues. CDR3: CASSLVTGGTYEQYF. The CDR3 DNA sequence: TGCGCCAGCAGCTTGGTGACAGGGGGGACCTACGAGCAGTACTTC.

The rearrangement joins TRBV5-1 to TRBJ2-7, with 8 positions matching TRBD1. Germline CDR1 SGHRS, CDR2 YFSETQ. The CDR3 spans 15 residues. V lost 4 bases and J lost 3; bases outside the gene matches: 9. The CDR3 reads CASSPGDRSVYEQYF. The CDR3 DNA sequence: TGCGCCAGCAGCCCAGGGGACAGGTCCGTCTACGAGCAGTACTTC. Full variable domain (missing parts from reference TRBV5-1 and TRBJ2-7): KAGVTQTPRYLIKTRGQQVTLSCSPISGHRSVSWYQQTPGQGLQFLFEYFSETQRNKGNFPGRFSGRQFSNSRSEMNVSTLELGDSALYLCASSPGDRSVYEQYFGPGTRLTVT.

This clonotype appeared a few times. The J gene is TRBJ2-7, the V gene TRBV29-1; tentatively, D is TRBD2 (6 bases). The CDR3 runs to 14 residues. Germline V lookup: CDR1 SQVTM, CDR2 ANQGSEA. Trimming took 6 bases from V and 2 from J, leaving 17 bases between them. CDR3: CSVLAGTGAYEQYF. For the CDR3, the DNA is TGCAGCGTCCTCGCCGGGACTGGGGCCTACGAGCAGTACTTC.

The V call is TRBV12-3 or TRBV12-4, the J call TRBJ2-1; 9 bases fit TRBD2. The CDR3 covers 14 residues. V dropped 6 bases and J dropped 6; count of bases not matched to a gene: 6. The CDR3 loop is CASSRRGGSNEQFF. CDR3 sequence (DNA): TGTGCCAGCAGCAGGCGGGGGGGATCCAATGAGCAGTTCTTC.

The chain recombines TRBV28 with TRBJ1-6, with TRBD1 matching 10 bases. Germline-derived CDR1 and CDR2 are MDHEN and SYDVKM. The CDR3 is 16 amino acids. V trimming: 0 bases; J trimming: 9 bases; junction bases outside the gene matches: 5. The CDR3 nucleotides are TGTGCCAGCAGTTTATGGGAGGGGGACAGGGGTTCACCCCTCCACTTT. It is translated as CASSLWEGDRGSPLHF.

The genes are TRBV20-1 and TRBJ1-6; tentatively, D is TRBD1 (5 bases). V lost 3 bases to trimming and J lost 5 bases, with 11 bases between them. The CDR3 loop spans 14 amino acids. CDR1 is DFQATT, CDR2 SNEGSKA, per germline (reference sequence). The CDR3 loop is CSARGLGHNSPLHF. CDR3 in DNA: TGCAGTGCTAGGGGGTTGGGGCATAATTCACCCCTCCACTTT.

J is TRBJ2-3 and V is TRBV5-1, with D possibly called TRBD1 or TRBD2 (5 bases each). From germline, CDR1 is SGHRS and CDR2 YFSETQ. The CDR3 runs 17 residues. The V end was cut by 0 bases, the J end by 1 base, with 15 bases between. The CDR3 here is CASSLAGTHGGTDTQYF. CDR3 nucleotide sequence: TGCGCCAGCAGCTTGGCCGGGACCCACGGGGGCACAGATACGCAGTATTTT.

This clonotype was counted only a few times. This chain uses TRBV20-1 with TRBJ2-5; 8 bases line up with TRBD2. The V segment lost 8 bases and the J segment 4 bases; nucleotides outside the gene matches: 6. The CDR3 is 12 residues long. In germline, CDR1 is DFQATT, CDR2 SNEGSKA (reference sequence). The CDR3 DNA is TGCAGTTTAGCGGGATTAGCAGAGACCCAGTACTTC. Amino acid sequence: CSLAGLAETQYF.

This clonotype was counted at least ten times. This sequence joins TRBV20-1 and TRBJ2-3; TRBD2 matches 7 bases. Germline-derived CDR1 and CDR2 are DFQATT and SNEGSKA (reference sequence). The CDR3 spans 14 residues. The V and J ends lost 3 bases and 0 bases, in that order; junction bases with no gene match: 3. Here the CDR3 reads CSASRGSSTDTQYF. CDR3 DNA: TGCAGTGCTAGCCGCGGGAGTAGCACAGATACGCAGTATTTT.

The CDR3 coding sequence is TGCAGTGCCGGACAGGGGTCTTTCTACGAGCAGTACTTC. As protein: CSAGQGSFYEQYF. This chain uses TRBV20-1 with TRBJ2-7, with 9 nucleotides matching TRBD1. The CDR3 runs to 13 residues. V dropped 6 bases and J dropped 3; count of bases not matched to a gene: 6. Germline-derived CDR1 and CDR2 are DFQATT and SNEGSKA (reference sequence).

The J gene is TRBJ2-7, the V gene TRBV9; D call uncertain. This CDR3 is built from 13 residues. CDR1 is SGDLS, CDR2 YYNGEE, per germline. V was shortened by 4 bases and J by 5 bases, with 13 bases between the two germline ends. The CDR3: CASSIGLRDEQYF. The CDR3 DNA sequence: TGTGCCAGCAGCATCGGGCTTAGAGACGAGCAGTACTTC.

This clonotype was counted once. V usage is TRBV19 and J usage is TRBJ2-7; a weak D match, TRBD1 (6 bases). CDR1 and CDR2 from the germline V gene are LNHDA and SQIVND (reference sequence). The CDR3 runs to 14 residues. Trimming shortened V by 7 bases and J by 7 bases, and 20 bases separated the two germline ends. In nucleotides, the CDR3 is TGTGCCAGTACCAGGGGAGTCGGGGCAGGAGAGCAGTACTTC. It codes for CASTRGVGAGEQYF.

This chain joins TRBV20-1 and TRBJ2-7, with 10 bases identical to TRBD2. With V trimmed by 2 bases and J by 2 bases, 12 bases remained unmatched. In germline, CDR1 is DFQATT, CDR2 SNEGSKA (reference sequence). The CDR3 length is 17 residues. The chain's CDR3 is CSARLLAGGPGPYEQYF. In DNA form, the CDR3 reads TGCAGTGCTAGACTATTAGCGGGGGGACCTGGCCCCTACGAGCAGTACTTC.

This clonotype has a handful of counts. The chain recombines TRBV14 with TRBJ2-1; D may correspond to TRBD1 or TRBD2 (5 bases each). Germline loops: CDR1 SGHDN, CDR2 FVKESK. V was trimmed by 5 bases and J by 7 bases, leaving 15 bases between them. CDR3 size: 14 residues. The DNA for the CDR3 is TGTGCCAGCAGCGAAGGCGAGGGGCGGAATGAGCAGTTCTTC. The encoded protein is CASSEGEGRNEQFF.

This chain uses TRBV6-1 with TRBJ2-3; 10 bases are shared with TRBD2. CDR3 size: 17 residues. CDR1 is MNHNS, CDR2 SASEGT, per germline. V was clipped by 2 bases and J by 3 bases; unmatched bases: 8. The CDR3 here is CASSEWPSGGVTDTQYF. CDR3 in DNA: TGTGCCAGCAGTGAATGGCCAAGCGGGGGGGTAACAGATACGCAGTATTTT.

By frequency in the sample, this clonotype is medium-sized (0.01 to 0.1%). The CDR3 sequence: CSARAGDSTDTQYF. CDR3 nucleotide sequence: TGCAGTGCTAGAGCCGGGGACAGCACAGATACGCAGTATTTT. The chain couples TRBV20-1 to TRBJ2-3; either TRBD1 or TRBD2 may supply D (5 bases each). Trimming left V 1 base short and J 0 bases short, with 8 bases between. The germline V gene has CDR1 DFQATT and CDR2 SNEGSKA (reference sequence). The CDR3 has 14 amino acids.

V usage is TRBV5-6 and J usage is TRBJ2-3, with TRBD2 matching over 13 bases. Per the germline V gene, CDR1 is SGHDT and CDR2 is YYEEEE. The CDR3 covers 15 residues. J was trimmed by 4 bases and V by 3 bases; bases with no gene match: 2. In DNA, the CDR3 is TGTGCCAGCAGCTCCGGACTAGCGGGAGCAGATACGCAGTATTTT. This sequence encodes CASSSGLAGADTQYF.

This clonotype turned up a few times. The chain has TRBV11-2 and TRBJ2-3, with D perhaps TRBD2 (5 bases). The CDR3 is made up of 14 amino acids. V was clipped by 1 base and J by 12 bases, with 17 bases between them. Germline V lookup: CDR1 SGHAT, CDR2 FQNNGV. The CDR3 region has the DNA TGTGCCAGCAGCTTAGCTTTCCTAGCATCCCCTCAGTATTTT. Protein product: CASSLAFLASPQYF.

This chain connects TRBV20-1 to TRBJ2-5; D remains unclear. Trimming stripped 0 bases from V and 3 bases from J, with 8 bases between. The length of the CDR3 is 13 residues. Germline lookup yields CDR1 DFQATT and CDR2 SNEGSKA (reference sequence). Written as DNA, the CDR3 is TGCAGTGCTAGAGATTTAACAAAAGAGACCCAGTACTTC. Translation gives CSARDLTKETQYF.

The chain links TRBV28 to TRBJ1-2; TRBD1 is a possible D gene (5 bases). The CDR3 runs to 15 residues. CDR1 MDHEN and CDR2 SYDVKM come from the germline V gene. V was cut by 3 bases and J by 2 bases, with 13 bases left in between. The CDR3 loop reads CASSFGAGMNYGYTF. CDR3 nucleotide sequence: TGTGCCAGCAGTTTTGGGGCAGGGATGAACTATGGCTACACCTTC.

The chain couples TRBV18 to TRBJ2-1, with D maybe TRBD1 (6 bases). Germline-derived CDR1 and CDR2 are KGHSH and LQKENI. The V end was cut by 5 bases, the J end by 5 bases, with 16 bases between. The CDR3 runs 15 residues. The CDR3 nucleotides read TGTGCCAGCTCAAAAATACGGGACATCGACAATGAGCAGTTCTTC. This codes for CASSKIRDIDNEQFF.

This chain uses TRBV7-9 with TRBJ2-2; 10 bases map to TRBD2. The CDR3 is 15 residues long. Germline trimming cut 5 bases from V and 4 bases from J; bases unmatched to any gene: 4. In germline, CDR1 is SEHNR, CDR2 FQNEAQ (reference sequence). The CDR3 spells CASSPRTSGTGELFF. The CDR3 DNA reads TGTGCCAGCAGCCCACGGACTAGCGGCACCGGGGAGCTGTTTTTT.

The genes are TRBV19 and TRBJ2-2, with 7 positions matching TRBD1. J lost 1 base, V lost 8 bases, and 7 bases had no gene match. Per germline, CDR1 LNHDA and CDR2 SQIVND (reference sequence). The CDR3 totals 15 residues. The CDR3 region is CASWDRRKNTGELFF. In DNA, the CDR3 is TGTGCCAGTTGGGACAGACGAAAGAACACCGGGGAGCTGTTTTTT.